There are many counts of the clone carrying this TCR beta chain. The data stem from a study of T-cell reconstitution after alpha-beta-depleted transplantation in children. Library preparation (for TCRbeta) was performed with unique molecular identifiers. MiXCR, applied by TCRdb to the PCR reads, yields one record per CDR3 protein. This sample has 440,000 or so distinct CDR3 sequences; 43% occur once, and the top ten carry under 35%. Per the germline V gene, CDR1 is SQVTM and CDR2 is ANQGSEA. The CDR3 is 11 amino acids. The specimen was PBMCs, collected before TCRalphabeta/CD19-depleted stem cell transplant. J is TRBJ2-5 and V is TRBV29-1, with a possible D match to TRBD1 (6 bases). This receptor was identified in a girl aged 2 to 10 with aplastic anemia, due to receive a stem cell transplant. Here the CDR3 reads CREQGRETQYF. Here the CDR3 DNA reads TGCAGAGAACAGGGTAGGGAGACCCAGTACTTC.